This is a list of T cell receptor beta chains from one sample in a study of blood T cell repertoires in COVID-19. Sequencing was performed with immunoSEQ multiplex PCR; in TCRdb, only in-frame clones are kept and a portion is missing. In the table there are some 360,000 clones, more than 70% of which are singletons. Material for sequencing was PBMCs or T cells enriched from blood (not recorded which). These receptors were obtained from a young woman who had been exposed to COVID-19. CDR3s include the opening cysteine and the closing phenylalanine or tryptophan. The D gene is left open where the match is weak. The size of a clone is reported for some rows only, either as once, few or many, or as a class for expanded clones.

V gene	J gene	D gene	clone size	CDR3 DNA	CDR3 protein
TRBV28	TRBJ1-1	TRBD1	-	TGTGCCAGCAGTTTAGTGGGGACAGGGACGACTGAAGCTTTCTTT	CASSLVGTGTTEAFF
TRBV28	TRBJ1-1	-	-	TGTGCCAGCAGGGGAGAGGCAGTAACTGAAGCTTTCTTT	CASRGEAVTEAFF
TRBV3-1/TRBV3-2	TRBJ2-1	-	once	TGTGCCAGCAGCCTCCCTAGAGGATCCTACAATGAGCAGTTCTTC	CASSLPRGSYNEQFF
TRBV10-2	TRBJ1-4	TRBD1	-	TGCGCCAGCAGCGGGGACAGGGTTCCTAATGAAAAACTGTTTTTT	CASSGDRVPNEKLFF
TRBV6-2/TRBV6-3	TRBJ1-2	TRBD1	few	TGTGCCAGCAGTCGACTTGACAGGGAAGCGGATGGCTACACCTTC	CASSRLDREADGYTF
TRBV9	TRBJ1-2	TRBD1	few	TGTGCCAGCAGCGGACCGACAGGGGGCGGAAATGCCTACACCTTC	CASSGPTGGGNAYTF
TRBV5-6	TRBJ1-6	-	few	TGTGCCAGCAGCTTGGAGGACAGAGGGTGGAGTTCACCCCTCCACTTT	CASSLEDRGWSSPLHF
TRBV6-2/TRBV6-3	TRBJ1-6	TRBD1	-	TGTGCCAGCAGTTTGGGGACAGGGCCCTCACCCCTCCACTTT	CASSLGTGPSPLHF
TRBV13	TRBJ1-2	TRBD1	-	TGTGCCAGCAGCCCGAGTGGGACAGGGGGCTATGGCTACACCTTC	CASSPSGTGGYGYTF
TRBV10-3	TRBJ1-1	TRBD1	-	TGTGCCATCGGACAGGGAAACACTGAAGCTTTCTTT	CAIGQGNTEAFF
TRBV7-9	TRBJ2-3	-	-	TGTGCCAGCAGCTCGCCGTCGAGAGACACAGATACGCAGTATTTT	CASSSPSRDTDTQYF
TRBV28	TRBJ1-5	TRBD1	-	TGTGCCAGCAGTTTATCCGGGACAGCCATCAACTATAGCAATCAGCCCCAGCATTTT	CASSLSGTAINYSNQPQHF
TRBV28	TRBJ2-1	TRBD1	-	TGTGCCAGCAGCCCTACCCGGGACAGCTCCTACAATGAGCAGTTCTTC	CASSPTRDSSYNEQFF
TRBV3-1/TRBV3-2	TRBJ1-5	-	-	TGTGCCAGCAGCCAAGATATCCGGGGTCCCCAGCATTTT	CASSQDIRGPQHF
TRBV5-1	TRBJ1-6	-	-	TGCGCCAGCAGCTTAGAGGTGCCTAATTCACCCCTCCACTTT	CASSLEVPNSPLHF
TRBV19	TRBJ1-1	TRBD1	few	TGTGCCAGTTTTCCCGGACAGGGAACGACCACTGAAGCTTTCTTT	CASFPGQGTTTEAFF
TRBV2	TRBJ1-6	-	-	TGTGCCAGCAGTGACCCCGGGGGGGAGAGCTCCTATAATTCACCCCTCCACTTT	CASSDPGGESSYNSPLHF
TRBV7-9	TRBJ2-3	TRBD2	-	TGTGCCAGCAGCTTAGGGCTAGCGGGAGGTTTAGATACGCAGTATTTT	CASSLGLAGGLDTQYF
TRBV11-2	TRBJ1-2	-	-	TGTGCCAGCAGCTTCACAGGTTCGGGGGATGGCTACACCTTC	CASSFTGSGDGYTF
TRBV5-1	TRBJ2-5	-	once	TGCGCCAGCAGCCAACGACTAGGGACTTTAGGGGAGACCCAGTACTTC	CASSQRLGTLGETQYF
TRBV28	TRBJ1-2	-	-	TGTGCCAGCAGCCCAGCTCCGGGACACCGTGGCTACACCTTC	CASSPAPGHRGYTF
TRBV11-3	TRBJ1-1	-	-	TGTGCCAGCAGCGGACACAGGGCAGGGGCTGAAGCTTTCTTT	CASSGHRAGAEAFF
TRBV10-2	TRBJ2-1	TRBD2	-	TGCGCCAGCGCGACTAGCGGGAGGGGCTACAATGAGCAGTTCTTC	CASATSGRGYNEQFF
TRBV10-3	TRBJ2-7	TRBD1	-	TGTGCCATCAGTGAGTCTGAGACAGGGGGATTCTACGAGCAGTACTTC	CAISESETGGFYEQYF
TRBV19	TRBJ1-5	TRBD1	-	TGTGCCAGTAGTATTTTCCTAACAGGGGGAGGTCAGCCCCAGCATTTT	CASSIFLTGGGQPQHF
TRBV18	TRBJ2-3	TRBD2	once	TGTGCCAGCTCCCCTGCGACTAGCGGGAGTTCAACAGATACGCAGTATTTT	CASSPATSGSSTDTQYF
TRBV28	TRBJ1-1	-	few	TGTGCCAGCAGTTTAGAGAGGGGAGGGAGCACTGAAGCTTTCTTT	CASSLERGGSTEAFF
TRBV9	TRBJ2-2	-	-	TGTGCCAGCAGCGTAGCTGGATGGGAGCGGGAGCTGTTTTTT	CASSVAGWERELFF
TRBV10-1	TRBJ1-1	-	-	TGCGCCAGCAGTGAGACACAGGACACTGAAGCTTTCTTT	CASSETQDTEAFF
TRBV28	TRBJ1-2	-	-	TGTGCCAGCAGTGGGGGCAGGGGATACGGCTACACCTTC	CASSGGRGYGYTF
TRBV4-1	TRBJ2-7	TRBD2	-	TGCGCCAGCAGCCAAGAACCGGGACTAGCGAGCAACGAGCAGTACTTC	CASSQEPGLASNEQYF
TRBV19	TRBJ2-7	TRBD1	-	TGTGCCAGTAGTATTGGGAAGACAGGGTATACCTCCTACGAGCAGTACTTC	CASSIGKTGYTSYEQYF
TRBV4-1	TRBJ2-1	TRBD1	-	TGCGCCAGCAGCCAATTGGGGACAGGGTGGAATGAGCAGTTCTTC	CASSQLGTGWNEQFF
TRBV6-5	TRBJ2-7	TRBD2	once	TGTGCCAGCAGCACTCCTAGCGGGAGTTACGAGCAGTACTTC	CASSTPSGSYEQYF
TRBV28	TRBJ1-5	-	-	TGTGCCAGCAGTTTATGGACAGGCAGCAATCAGCCCCAGCATTTT	CASSLWTGSNQPQHF
TRBV11-1	TRBJ2-7	TRBD1	-	TGTGCCAGCAGCTTTTGGACAGGTCCCTACGAGCAGTACTTC	CASSFWTGPYEQYF
TRBV28	TRBJ2-5	-	-	TGTGCCAGCAGTTTATCCCGTCCTCAAGAGACCCAGTACTTC	CASSLSRPQETQYF
TRBV5-1	TRBJ2-1	TRBD2	few	TGCGCCAGCAGCACGTTTGCGGGAGTTGGGGATAATGAGCAGTTCTTC	CASSTFAGVGDNEQFF
TRBV11-2	TRBJ2-1	TRBD2	-	TGTGCCAGCAGCCTACGACTAGCGGAGCCCTACAATGAGCAGTTCTTC	CASSLRLAEPYNEQFF
TRBV28	TRBJ2-2	-	-	TGTGCCAGCAGCCTTGCGCCGAGGTCGGTAGGGGAGCTGTTTTTT	CASSLAPRSVGELFF
TRBV28	TRBJ2-1	TRBD2	-	TGTGCCAGCAGTCCCCAGGGACTAGCGATCGATGAGCAGTTCTTC	CASSPQGLAIDEQFF
TRBV6-5	TRBJ2-2	-	-	TGTGCCACCCTCCCGGGACTTACGAACACCGGGGAGCTGTTTTTT	CATLPGLTNTGELFF
TRBV27	TRBJ1-1	TRBD1	few	TGTGCCAGCAGCCGAAGGGGGCTGTCGCACACTGAAGCTTTCTTT	CASSRRGLSHTEAFF
TRBV11-2	TRBJ1-1	TRBD1	-	TGTGCCAGCAGCTTAGATGGGGACAGCACACCTGAAGCTTTCTTT	CASSLDGDSTPEAFF
TRBV6-5	TRBJ2-1	TRBD1	-	TGTGCCAGCAGCCCGACAGGGCCCGTCAATGAGCAGTTCTTC	CASSPTGPVNEQFF
TRBV7-8	TRBJ2-3	TRBD2	-	TGTGCCAGCAGCTTGCTGACTAGCGGGAGACCAGATACGCAGTATTTT	CASSLLTSGRPDTQYF
TRBV9	TRBJ1-4	TRBD1	few	TGTGCCAGCAGCGTAGGGGACAGGGTTAATGAAAAACTGTTTTTT	CASSVGDRVNEKLFF
TRBV6-1	TRBJ1-2	TRBD1	many	TGTGCCAGCAGTGAGATCGGGACAGGGAAGTATGGCTACACCTTC	CASSEIGTGKYGYTF
TRBV12-5	TRBJ1-2	-	-	TGTGCTAGTGGTTTGAGACAGAACTATGGCTACACCTTC	CASGLRQNYGYTF
TRBV10-2	TRBJ2-2	-	-	TGCGCCAGCAGTGAGACAGGGGAGCTGTTTTTT	CASSETGELFF
TRBV19	TRBJ2-5	-	-	TGTGCCAGTAGTTCGCAGGGGTCGTACCAAGAGACCCAGTACTTC	CASSSQGSYQETQYF
TRBV28	TRBJ1-1	TRBD1	-	TGTGCCTCCTCATCCCCGGGACAGGGGGGCACTGAAGCTTTCTTT	CASSSPGQGGTEAFF
TRBV7-9	TRBJ2-3	TRBD2	-	TGTGCCAGCAGCCCCACCGGCGGGAGGGCTAGCACAGATACGCAGTATTTT	CASSPTGGRASTDTQYF
TRBV19	TRBJ2-1	TRBD2	once	TGTGCCAGTAGTATCGGACTAGCGGGAGACTACAATGAGCAGTTCTTC	CASSIGLAGDYNEQFF
TRBV11-2	TRBJ2-7	-	-	TGTGCCAGCACTCTGAGGGCCGGGCCTGGCTACGAGCAGTACTTC	CASTLRAGPGYEQYF
TRBV28	TRBJ1-6	-	-	TGTGCCAGCAGGCGGGAGCCGGGAACCCTCCACTTT	CASRREPGTLHF
TRBV7-6	TRBJ2-1	TRBD2	-	TGTGCCAGCAGCTTAGCAGGACTAGCGGGAGCGCTGAGCTCCTACAATGAGCAGTTCTTC	CASSLAGLAGALSSYNEQFF